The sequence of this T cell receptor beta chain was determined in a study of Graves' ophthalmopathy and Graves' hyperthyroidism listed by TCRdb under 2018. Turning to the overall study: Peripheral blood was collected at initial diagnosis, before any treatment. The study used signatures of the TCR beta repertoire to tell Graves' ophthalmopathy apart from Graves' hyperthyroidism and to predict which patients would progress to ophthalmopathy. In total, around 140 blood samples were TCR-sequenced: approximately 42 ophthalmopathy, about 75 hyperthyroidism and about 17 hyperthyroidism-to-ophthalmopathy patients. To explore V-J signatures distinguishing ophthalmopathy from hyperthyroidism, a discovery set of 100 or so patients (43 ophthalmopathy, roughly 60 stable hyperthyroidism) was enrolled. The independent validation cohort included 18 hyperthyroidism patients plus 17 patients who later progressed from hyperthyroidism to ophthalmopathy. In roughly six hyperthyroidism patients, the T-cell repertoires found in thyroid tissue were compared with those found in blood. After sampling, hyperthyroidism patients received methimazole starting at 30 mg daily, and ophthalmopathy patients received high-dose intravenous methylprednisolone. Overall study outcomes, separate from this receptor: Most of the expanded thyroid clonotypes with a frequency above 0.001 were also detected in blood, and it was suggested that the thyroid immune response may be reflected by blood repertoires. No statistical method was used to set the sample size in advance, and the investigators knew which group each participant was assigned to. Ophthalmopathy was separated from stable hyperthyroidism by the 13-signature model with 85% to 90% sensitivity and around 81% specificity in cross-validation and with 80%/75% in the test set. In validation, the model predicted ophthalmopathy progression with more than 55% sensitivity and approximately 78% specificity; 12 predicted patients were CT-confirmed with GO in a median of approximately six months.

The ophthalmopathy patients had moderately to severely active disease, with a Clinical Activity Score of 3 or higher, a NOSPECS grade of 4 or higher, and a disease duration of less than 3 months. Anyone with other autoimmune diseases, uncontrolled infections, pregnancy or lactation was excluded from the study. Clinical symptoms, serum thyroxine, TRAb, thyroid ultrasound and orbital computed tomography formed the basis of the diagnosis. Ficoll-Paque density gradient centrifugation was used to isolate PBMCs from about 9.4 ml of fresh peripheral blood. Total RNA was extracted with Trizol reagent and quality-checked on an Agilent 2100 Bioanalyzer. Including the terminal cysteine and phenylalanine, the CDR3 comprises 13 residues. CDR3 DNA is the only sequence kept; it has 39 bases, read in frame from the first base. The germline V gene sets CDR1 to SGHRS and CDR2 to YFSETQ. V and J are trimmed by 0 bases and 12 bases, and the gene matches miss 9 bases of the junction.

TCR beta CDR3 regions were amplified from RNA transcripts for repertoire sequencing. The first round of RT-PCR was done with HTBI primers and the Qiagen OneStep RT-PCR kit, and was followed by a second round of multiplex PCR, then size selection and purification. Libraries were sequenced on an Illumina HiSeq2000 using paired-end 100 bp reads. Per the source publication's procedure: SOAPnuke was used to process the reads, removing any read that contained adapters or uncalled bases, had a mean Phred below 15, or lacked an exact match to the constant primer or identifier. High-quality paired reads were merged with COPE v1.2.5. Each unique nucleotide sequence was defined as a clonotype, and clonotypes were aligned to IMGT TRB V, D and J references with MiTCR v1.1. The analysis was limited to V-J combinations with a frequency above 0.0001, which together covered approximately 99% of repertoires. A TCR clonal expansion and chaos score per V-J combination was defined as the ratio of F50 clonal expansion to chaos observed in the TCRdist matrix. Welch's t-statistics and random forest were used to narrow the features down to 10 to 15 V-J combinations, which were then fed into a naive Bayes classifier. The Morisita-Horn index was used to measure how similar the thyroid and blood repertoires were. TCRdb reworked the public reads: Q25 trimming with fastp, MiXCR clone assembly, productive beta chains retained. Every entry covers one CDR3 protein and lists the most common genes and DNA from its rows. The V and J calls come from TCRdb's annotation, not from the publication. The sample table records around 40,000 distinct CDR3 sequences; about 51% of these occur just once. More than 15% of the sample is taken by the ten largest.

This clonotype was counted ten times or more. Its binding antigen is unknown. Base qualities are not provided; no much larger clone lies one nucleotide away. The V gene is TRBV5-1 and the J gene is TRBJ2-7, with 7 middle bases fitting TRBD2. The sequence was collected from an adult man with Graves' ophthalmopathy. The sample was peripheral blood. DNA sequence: TGCGCCAGCAGCTTGGATCTAGGGCGGGAGTTGTACTTC. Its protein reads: CASSLDLGRELYF.